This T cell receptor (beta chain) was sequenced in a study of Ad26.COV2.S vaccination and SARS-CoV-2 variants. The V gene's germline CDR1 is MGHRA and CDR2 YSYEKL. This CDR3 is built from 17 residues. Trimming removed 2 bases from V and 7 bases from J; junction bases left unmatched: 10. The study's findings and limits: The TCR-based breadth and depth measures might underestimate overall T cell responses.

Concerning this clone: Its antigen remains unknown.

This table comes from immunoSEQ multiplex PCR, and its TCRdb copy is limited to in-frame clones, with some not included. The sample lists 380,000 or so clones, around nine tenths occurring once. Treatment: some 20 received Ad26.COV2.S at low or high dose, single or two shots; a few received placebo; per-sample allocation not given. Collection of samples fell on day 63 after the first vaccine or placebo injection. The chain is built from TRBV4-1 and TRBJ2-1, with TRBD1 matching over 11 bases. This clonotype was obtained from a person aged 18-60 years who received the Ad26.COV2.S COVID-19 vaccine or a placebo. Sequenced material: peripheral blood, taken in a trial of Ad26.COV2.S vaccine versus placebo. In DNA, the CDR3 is TGCGCCAGCAGCCAAAGGGAGCCGGGACAGGGGGGGAATGAGCAGTTCTTC. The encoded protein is CASSQREPGQGGNEQFF.